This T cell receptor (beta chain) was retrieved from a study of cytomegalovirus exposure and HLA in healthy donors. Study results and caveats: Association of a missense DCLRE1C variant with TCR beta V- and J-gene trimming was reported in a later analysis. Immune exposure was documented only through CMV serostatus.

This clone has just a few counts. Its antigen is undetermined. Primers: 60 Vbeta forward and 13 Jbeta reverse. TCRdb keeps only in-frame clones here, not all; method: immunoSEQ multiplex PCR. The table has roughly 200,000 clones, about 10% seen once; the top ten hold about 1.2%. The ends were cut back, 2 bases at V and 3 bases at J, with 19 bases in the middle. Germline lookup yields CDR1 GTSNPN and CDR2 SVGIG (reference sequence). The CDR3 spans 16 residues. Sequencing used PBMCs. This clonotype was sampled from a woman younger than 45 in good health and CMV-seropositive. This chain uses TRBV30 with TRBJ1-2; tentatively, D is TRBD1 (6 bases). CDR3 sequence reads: CAWSPRGQGFYYGYTF. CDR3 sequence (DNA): TGTGCCTGGAGTCCCCGAGGGCAGGGGTTTTACTATGGCTACACCTTC.